This TCR beta chain is drawn from a study of T-cell reconstitution after alpha-beta-depleted transplantation in children. The study, taken as a whole, reports: Several hundred expanded graft clones reportedly supplied alpha-beta T cells about two months after transplant. Where some patients showed high TCRbeta diversity at day 60, it came from recipient T cells and thymic progenitors that had survived.

Unique molecular identifiers were used to barcode this TCRbeta library. TCRdb processed the PCR reads anew with MiXCR; each CDR3 protein has one entry. The data show around 230,000 distinct CDR3 sequences, with roughly 18% seen just once and approximately 40% held by the top ten. In this sample, this clonotype turned up a few times. Its antigen remains unidentified. Germline V gene data show CDR1 as SGDLS and CDR2 as YYNGEE. This CDR3 spans 15 amino acids. Trimming removed 2 bases from V and 7 bases from J; junction bases left unmatched: 9. The receptor was derived from a male patient aged 2-15 years who had a stem cell transplant for acute lymphoblastic leukemia, so the T cells may come from the graft donor. The sequences come from PBMCs, mostly from graft donor cells, collected 360 days after TCRalphabeta/CD19-depleted stem cell transplant. The chain is built from TRBV9 and TRBJ2-1; 7 positions match TRBD2. The DNA of the CDR3 is TGTGCCAGCAGCGTTAGCGGAGCCGGGGGGAATGAGCAGTTCTTC. Its translation: CASSVSGAGGNEQFF.